This entry is about one T cell receptor beta chain. Its antigen is as yet unknown. The data stem from a study of blood T cells in healthy people across ages. Study results and caveats: Roughly linear declines in TCR beta diversity per million T cells occurred with age. Whereas aged donors had fewer naive CD4+ cells, long-lived donors had more of them and higher diversity.

A J-beta primer mix and a sample-barcoded 5' primer were used in a second PCR of about 7 to 12 cycles. At least 3 million CDR3-containing paired-end reads were obtained per sample. TCRdb fed the 5' RACE reads into MiXCR, producing one record per CDR3 protein. This repertoire shows about 770,000 distinct CDR3 sequences, about 42% found once; its top ten account for roughly a fifth. Around 9 milliliters of peripheral blood were drawn from each donor into EDTA-treated tubes. The CDR3 covers 16 residues. Germline V CDR1 and CDR2: LGHDT, YNNKEL (reference sequence). V shed 1 base and J 1 base; nucleotides not matched to a gene: 6.

The chain couples TRBV3-1 to TRBJ2-7, with 8 positions matching TRBD1. The clonotype comes from a man in his 60s in good health. The material sequenced was blood. Here the CDR3 DNA reads TGTGCCAGCAGCCAAGGAGGACAGGGTTTTTCCTACGAGCAGTACTTC. Amino acid sequence: CASSQGGQGFSYEQYF.